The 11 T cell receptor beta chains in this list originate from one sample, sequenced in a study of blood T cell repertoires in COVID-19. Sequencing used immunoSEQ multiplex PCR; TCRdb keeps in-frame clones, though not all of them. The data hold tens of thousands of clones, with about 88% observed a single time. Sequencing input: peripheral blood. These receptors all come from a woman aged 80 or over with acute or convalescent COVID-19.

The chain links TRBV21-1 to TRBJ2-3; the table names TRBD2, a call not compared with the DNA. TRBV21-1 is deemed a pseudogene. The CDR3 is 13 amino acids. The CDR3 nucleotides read TGTGCCAGCAGCAAAGACTCGGCAGATACGCAGTATTTT. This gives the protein CASSKDSADTQYF.

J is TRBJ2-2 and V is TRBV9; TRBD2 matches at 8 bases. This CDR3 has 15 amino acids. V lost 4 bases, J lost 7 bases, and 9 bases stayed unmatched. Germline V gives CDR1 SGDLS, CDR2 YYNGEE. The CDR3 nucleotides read TGTGCCAGCAGCTTTGGACTAGCAGGAGGCGGGGAGCTGTTTTTT. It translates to CASSFGLAGGGELFF.

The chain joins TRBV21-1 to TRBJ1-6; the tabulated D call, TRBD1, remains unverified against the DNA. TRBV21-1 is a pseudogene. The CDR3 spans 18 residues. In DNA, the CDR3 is TGTGCCAGGGGCCCCAAGACAGGGGGTAGCTCCTATAATTCACCCCTCCACTTT. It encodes CARGPKTGGSSYNSPLHF.

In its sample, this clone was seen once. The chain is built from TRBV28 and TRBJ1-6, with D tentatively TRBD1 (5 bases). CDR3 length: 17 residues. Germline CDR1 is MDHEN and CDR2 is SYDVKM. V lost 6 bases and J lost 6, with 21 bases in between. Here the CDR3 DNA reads TGTGCCAGCAGCCCTCTTGTTGGGGCAGAGAGTAATTCACCCCTCCACTTT. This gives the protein CASSPLVGAESNSPLHF.

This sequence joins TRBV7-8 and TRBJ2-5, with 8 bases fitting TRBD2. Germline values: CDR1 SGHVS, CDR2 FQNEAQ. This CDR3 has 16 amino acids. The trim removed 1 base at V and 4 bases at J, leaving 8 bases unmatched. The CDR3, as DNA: TGTGCCAGCAGCTTAGGGACTAGCCATTGGGGAGAGACCCAGTACTTC. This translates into CASSLGTSHWGETQYF.

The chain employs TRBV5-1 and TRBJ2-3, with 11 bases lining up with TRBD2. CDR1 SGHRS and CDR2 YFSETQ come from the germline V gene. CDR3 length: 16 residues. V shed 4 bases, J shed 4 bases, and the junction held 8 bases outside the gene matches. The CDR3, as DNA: TGCGCCAGCAGCGCCTTAGCGGGGGGGAACGCAGATACGCAGTATTTT. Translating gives CASSALAGGNADTQYF.

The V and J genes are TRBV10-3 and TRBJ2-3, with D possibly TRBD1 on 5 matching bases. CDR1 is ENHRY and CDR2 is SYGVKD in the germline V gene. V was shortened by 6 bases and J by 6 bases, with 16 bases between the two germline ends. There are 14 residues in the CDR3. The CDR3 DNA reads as TGTGCCATCAGGGGCCATGGGGCCCGGGATACGCAGTATTTT. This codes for CAIRGHGARDTQYF.

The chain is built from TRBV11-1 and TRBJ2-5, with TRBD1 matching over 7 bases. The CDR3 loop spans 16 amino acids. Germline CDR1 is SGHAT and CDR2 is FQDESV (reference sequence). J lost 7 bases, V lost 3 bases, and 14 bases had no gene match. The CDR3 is CASSFRQGGLGATQYF. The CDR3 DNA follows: TGTGCCAGCAGCTTCCGACAGGGTGGCCTAGGGGCGACCCAGTACTTC.

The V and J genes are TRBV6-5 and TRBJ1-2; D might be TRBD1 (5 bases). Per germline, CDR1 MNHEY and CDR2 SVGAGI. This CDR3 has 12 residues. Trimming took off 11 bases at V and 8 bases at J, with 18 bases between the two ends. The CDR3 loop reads CARQGGKDGYTF. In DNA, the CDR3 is TGTGCCCGCCAGGGAGGGAAGGACGGCTACACCTTC.

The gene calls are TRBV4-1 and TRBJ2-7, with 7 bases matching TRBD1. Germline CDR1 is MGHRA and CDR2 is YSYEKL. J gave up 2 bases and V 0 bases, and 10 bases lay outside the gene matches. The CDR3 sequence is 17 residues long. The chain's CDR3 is CASSQELESDRAYEQYF. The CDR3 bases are TGCGCCAGCAGCCAAGAACTCGAGTCTGACAGGGCCTACGAGCAGTACTTC.

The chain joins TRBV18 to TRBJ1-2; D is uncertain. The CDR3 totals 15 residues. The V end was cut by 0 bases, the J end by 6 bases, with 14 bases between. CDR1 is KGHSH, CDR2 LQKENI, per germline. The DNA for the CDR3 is TGTGCCAGCTCACCACCGATGGCGGGAACGGATGGCTACACCTTC. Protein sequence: CASSPPMAGTDGYTF.